Shown below are 21 T cell receptor beta chains from a single sample sequenced in a study of T cells in Graves' hyperthyroidism and ophthalmopathy (dated by TCRdb to about 2019). The method behind the library was multiplex PCR. Sequencing took place on an Illumina HiSeq 2000. TCR beta CDR3 regions were amplified from RNA transcripts. A first-round RT-PCR of the TCR CDR3 used the HTBI primer set with the Qiagen OneStep RT-PCR kit. In TCRdb, the public reads were trimmed at Q25 with fastp and aligned with MiXCR, with productive beta chains retained. For every CDR3 protein sequence, its rows merge into one entry that carries the most common genes and DNA. In this sample the table shows 650,000 to 800,000 distinct CDR3 sequences, less than 45% of which occur a single time. Approximately 6.8% of the sample is in the top ten clones. Input material: peripheral blood or thyroid tissue (not recorded which). The receptors originated from an adult man with Graves' disease, either hyperthyroidism or ophthalmopathy (not recorded which).

This clonotype has at least ten counts. The chain employs TRBV7-8 and TRBJ1-1; 8 nucleotides align to TRBD1. Germline assignment: CDR1 SGHVS and CDR2 FQNEAQ. The CDR3 totals 17 residues. After removal of 5 bases from V and 4 bases from J, the junction contained 15 bases not matched to a gene. The CDR3 loop is CASSADRTGRGSTEAFF. The CDR3 bases are TGTGCCAGCAGCGCCGATCGGACAGGGAGGGGAAGCACTGAAGCTTTCTTT.

This clonotype has just a few counts. The V call is TRBV20-1, the J call TRBJ1-5; no definite D call. This CDR3 comprises 13 residues. V lost 0 bases and J 1 base, leaving 4 bases between the germline ends. Germline lookup yields CDR1 DFQATT and CDR2 SNEGSKA (reference sequence). CDR3 loop: CSARESSNQPQHF. The CDR3 nucleotides are TGCAGTGCTAGAGAAAGCAGCAATCAGCCCCAGCATTTT.

This clonotype appeared a single time. This chain links TRBV20-1 with TRBJ2-3; D is possibly TRBD1 or TRBD2 (6 bases each). CDR1 and CDR2 (germline): DFQATT, SNEGSKA (reference sequence). The CDR3 extends over 14 amino acids. Trimming removed 3 bases at V and 0 bases at J, with 10 bases between. The CDR3 is CSARRGVSTDTQYF. CDR3 sequence (DNA): TGCAGTGCTAGGAGGGGGGTTAGCACAGATACGCAGTATTTT.

The chain's CDR3 is CSAFTGVGETQYF. The CDR3, as DNA: TGCAGTGCTTTTACAGGGGTCGGAGAGACCCAGTACTTC. The V gene is TRBV20-1, the J gene TRBJ2-5; 7 bases align to TRBD1. The germline gives CDR1 DFQATT, CDR2 SNEGSKA (reference sequence). There are 13 residues in the CDR3. V dropped 5 bases and J dropped 4; count of bases not matched to a gene: 7.

This clonotype was seen a single time. J is TRBJ2-2 and V is TRBV19, with 12 bases lining up with TRBD2. The CDR3 loop spans 15 amino acids. Germline V gene data show CDR1 as LNHDA and CDR2 as SQIVND (reference sequence). The V and J ends lost 10 bases and 4 bases, in that order; junction bases with no gene match: 7. CDR3 region: CATRGLAGSTGELFF. Here the CDR3 DNA reads TGTGCCACCCGAGGACTAGCGGGAAGCACCGGGGAGCTGTTTTTT.

This chain links TRBV7-2 with TRBJ2-5, with 11 bases lining up with TRBD2. Germline V CDR1 and CDR2: SGHTA, FQGNSA. Trimming took 2 bases from V and 5 from J; bases not matched to a gene: 7. This CDR3 has 16 residues. The CDR3 coding sequence is TGTGCCAGCAGCTTAAAGGCGACTAGCGGGAAGGAGACCCAGTACTTC. This sequence encodes CASSLKATSGKETQYF.

The chain recombines TRBV5-4 with TRBJ2-7; D uncertain. CDR1 is SGHNT and CDR2 is YYREEE in the germline V gene (reference sequence). Trimming left V 2 bases short and J 3 bases short, with 9 bases between. The CDR3 loop spans 13 amino acids. The CDR3 DNA is TGTGCCAGCAGCTTTTCAGGCCGCTACGAGCAGTACTTC. Its translation: CASSFSGRYEQYF. Filled out from reference TRBV5-4 and TRBJ2-7, the complete variable domain reads ETGVTQSPTHLIKTRGQQVTLRCSSQSGHNTVSWYQQALGQGPQFIFQYYREEENGRGNFPPRFSGLQFPNYSSELNVNALELDDSALYLCASSFSGRYEQYFGPGTRLTVT.

The chain couples TRBV20-1 to TRBJ2-2, with D possibly TRBD2 on 5 matching bases. The CDR3 spans 15 residues. V was trimmed by 5 bases and J by 0 bases, leaving 13 bases between them. Germline loops: CDR1 DFQATT, CDR2 SNEGSKA (reference sequence). CDR3 coding DNA: TGCAGTGCTCGCGGACTTGGTGCGAACACCGGGGAGCTGTTTTTT. This encodes CSARGLGANTGELFF.

The chain is built from TRBV2 and TRBJ2-7; D not resolved. The V end was cut by 7 bases, the J end by 2 bases, with 12 bases between. This CDR3 has 13 residues. Germline V lookup: CDR1 SNHLY, CDR2 FYNNEI. The CDR3 is CASMGKEAYEQYF. The CDR3 DNA reads as TGTGCCAGCATGGGCAAGGAAGCCTACGAGCAGTACTTC.

Points on this clonotype: A single base separates this from a much larger clone, so it may be a read error. This chain uses TRBV7-9 with TRBJ1-6, with D possibly being TRBD1 (5 bases). CDR1 is SEHNR and CDR2 is FQNEAQ in the germline V gene (reference sequence). The CDR3 runs to 13 residues. The V gene lost 5 bases and the J gene lost 9 bases, with 11 bases spanning the gap. The CDR3 DNA follows: TGTGCCAGCAGCCGGGCAGGGATTTCACCCCTCCACTTT. Its translation: CASSRAGISPLHF.

In its sample, this clonotype was seen a few times. The chain couples TRBV7-9 to TRBJ1-2; TRBD1 matches at 7 bases. V trimming: 7 bases; J trimming: 5 bases; junction bases outside the gene matches: 7. The CDR3 sequence is 13 residues long. Germline V lookup: CDR1 SEHNR, CDR2 FQNEAQ (reference sequence). The CDR3 protein is CASKGRGEYGYTF. The CDR3 DNA is TGTGCCAGCAAGGGCAGGGGGGAGTATGGCTACACCTTC.

With regard to this clonotype: One end of the junction fails to match germline, which may point to a read error. The gene calls are TRBV5-1 and TRBJ1-1; D remains unclear. The CDR3 runs 11 residues. Germline V gene data show CDR1 as SGHRS and CDR2 as YFSETQ. CDR3 DNA sequence: TGTGCCAGCAGCTTTGACACTGAAGCTTCCTTT. Its protein product is CASSFDTEASF.

This clonotype was observed many times. The gene calls are TRBV29-1 and TRBJ2-7, with 12 bases that match TRBD2. The CDR3 sequence is 14 residues long. Germline CDR1 is SQVTM and CDR2 is ANQGSEA. After removal of 4 bases from V and 4 bases from J, the junction contained 5 bases not matched to a gene. The CDR3 loop is CSVGLAGVNYEQYF. The DNA for the CDR3 is TGCAGCGTTGGACTAGCGGGAGTAAATTACGAGCAGTACTTC.

This chain connects TRBV14 to TRBJ2-2; D perhaps matches TRBD1 (6 bases). The CDR3 extends over 15 amino acids. CDR1 is SGHDN and CDR2 is FVKESK in the germline V gene. V shed 4 bases and J shed 3 bases, with 12 bases lying between them. The DNA of the CDR3 is TGTGCCAGCAGCCGAGGGGGATCGGACACCGGGGAGCTGTTTTTT. Encoded protein: CASSRGGSDTGELFF.

The rearrangement links TRBV20-1 to TRBJ1-2; 9 bases align to TRBD1. The CDR3 runs to 15 residues. Germline CDR1 DFQATT, CDR2 SNEGSKA (reference sequence). Unmatched junction bases numbered 6, after V lost 4 bases and J lost 0 bases. CDR3 sequence (DNA): TGCAGTGCTACAGGGACAGGGTCCACTAACTATGGCTACACCTTC. Residues: CSATGTGSTNYGYTF.

Of note for this clonotype: This could be a read error, since a much larger clone is one nucleotide away. This chain joins TRBV2 and TRBJ1-5; no clear D. Trimming took 3 bases from V and 3 from J, leaving 9 bases between them. There are 14 residues in the CDR3. Germline V gene lookup returns CDR1 SNHLY and CDR2 FYNNEI. The CDR3 DNA reads as TGTGCCAGCAGTGACGTTATGGCCAATCAGCCCCAGCATTTT. It encodes CASSDVMANQPQHF.

J is TRBJ1-2 and V is TRBV29-1; 8 nucleotides match TRBD1. The CDR3 spans 15 residues. With V trimmed by 4 bases and J by 2 bases, 9 bases remained unmatched. The germline V gene encodes CDR1 SQVTM and CDR2 ANQGSEA. CDR3 DNA: TGCAGCGTTGGACCGGACAGGGCCCCCAACTATGGCTACACCTTC. Its protein is CSVGPDRAPNYGYTF.

The rearrangement uses TRBV29-1 and TRBJ1-2, with 8 positions matching TRBD1. Germline values: CDR1 SQVTM, CDR2 ANQGSEA. The trim removed 5 bases at V and 5 bases at J, leaving 7 bases unmatched. This CDR3 has 13 residues. Here the CDR3 reads CSVLTGGRYGYTF. CDR3 in DNA: TGCAGCGTTCTTACAGGGGGACGGTATGGCTACACCTTC. The full variable domain, rest sourced from reference TRBV29-1 and TRBJ1-2, is SAVISQKPSRDICQRGTSLTIQCQVDSQVTMMFWYRQQPGQSLTLIATANQGSEATYESGFVIDKFPISRPNLTFSTLTVSNMSPEDSSIYLCSVLTGGRYGYTFGSGTRLTVV.

This clonotype was detected ten times or more. The rearrangement links TRBV2 to TRBJ1-6; weak D call: TRBD1 (5 bases). This CDR3 contains 15 residues. Trimming took 4 bases from V and 2 from J, leaving 9 bases between them. CDR1 and CDR2 (germline): SNHLY, FYNNEI. As DNA, the CDR3 is TGTGCCAGCAGTGCAGGGCGTCCCTATAATTCACCCCTCCACTTT. It encodes CASSAGRPYNSPLHF. The whole variable domain, remainder taken from reference TRBV2 and TRBJ1-6, is EPEVTQTPSHQVTQMGQEVILRCVPISNHLYFYWYRQILGQKVEFLVSFYNNEISEKSEIFDDQFSVERPDGSNFTLKIRSTKLEDSAMYFCASSAGRPYNSPLHFGNGTRLTVT.

This clonotype was seen many times. J is TRBJ2-7 and V is TRBV7-9; no firm D call. Per germline, CDR1 SEHNR and CDR2 FQNEAQ (reference sequence). V gave up 2 bases and J gave up 3 bases, with 8 bases separating them. The CDR3 totals 13 residues. DNA of the CDR3: TGTGCCAGCAGCTTACTTCTCGACTACGAGCAGTACTTC. Its translation is CASSLLLDYEQYF.

The V call is TRBV10-3, the J call TRBJ1-1; no definite D call. The germline V and J ends were trimmed by 10 bases and 1 base, with 19 bases remaining between them. The germline CDR1 and CDR2 sequences are ENHRY and SYGVKD. The CDR3 has 15 residues. The CDR3 DNA is TGTGCCAGCAGGCAACGTGAGGTTTCGAACACTGAAGCTTTCTTT. Amino acids: CASRQREVSNTEAFF.